This passage covers 5 T cell receptor beta chains from one sample sequenced in a study of PD-1 blockade in classical Hodgkin lymphoma. Relapse was seen in all patients after autologous stem cell transplantation, and brentuximab vedotin exposure was variable. Repertoires were generated with immunoSEQ multiplex PCR, while TCRdb's copy carries only in-frame clones and drops some. The top ten hold 7.5% to 10% of the sample, which has more than 50,000 clones, more than 75% seen once. The sequencing here drew on peripheral blood mononuclear cells (PBMCs), taken at baseline. All receptors derive from a human donor with classical Hodgkin lymphoma.

The chain joins TRBV7-9 to TRBJ2-7; 7 nucleotides agree with TRBD2. CDR3 length: 15 amino acids. Looked up from germline, CDR1 is SEHNR and CDR2 is FQNEAQ (reference sequence). V lost 2 bases, J lost 4 bases, and 8 bases stayed unmatched. CDR3 nucleotide sequence: TGTGCCAGCAGCTTAAGGGAGGGGACTCATTACGAGCAGTACTTC. This encodes CASSLREGTHYEQYF.

V usage is TRBV2 and J usage is TRBJ2-5; the D is unclear. The CDR3 extends over 12 amino acids. Germline V gene lookup returns CDR1 SNHLY and CDR2 FYNNEI. Trimming pared 4 bases from V and 2 bases from J, leaving 5 bases between. The CDR3 region is CASSVTQETQYF. DNA for the CDR3: TGTGCCAGCAGTGTCACGCAAGAGACCCAGTACTTC.

This chain connects TRBV7-9 to TRBJ2-2; D remains unclear. CDR1 and CDR2 from the germline V gene are SEHNR and FQNEAQ (reference sequence). V was cut by 5 bases and J by 5 bases, with 12 bases left in between. The length of the CDR3 is 14 residues. CDR3 protein: CASSPEGWTGELFF. The DNA of the CDR3 is TGTGCCAGCAGCCCTGAAGGGTGGACCGGGGAGCTGTTTTTT.

The CDR3 loop is CASSLGQWGQAFF. The CDR3 DNA follows: TGTGCCAGCAGCTTAGGGCAGTGGGGCCAAGCTTTCTTT. The chain combines TRBV7-9 with TRBJ1-1; D is perhaps TRBD1 (5 bases). The CDR3 extends over 13 amino acids. V lost 1 base, J lost 9 bases, and 12 bases lay in between. Germline V lookup: CDR1 SEHNR, CDR2 FQNEAQ (reference sequence).

The CDR3 nucleotides are TGTGCCAGTAGTCCGCGGGGGGGCCCCTACGAGCAGTACTTC. Its translation is CASSPRGGPYEQYF. This rearrangement joins TRBV19 to TRBJ2-7; TRBD2 matches 9 bases. This CDR3 region has 14 residues. Trimming cost V 5 bases and J 2 bases; bases outside gene matches: 4. Germline values: CDR1 LNHDA, CDR2 SQIVND (reference sequence). Full variable domain (rest looked up from reference TRBV19 and TRBJ2-7): DGGITQSPKYLFRKEGQNVTLSCEQNLNHDAMYWYRQDPGQGLRLIYYSQIVNDFQKGDIAEGYSVSREKKESFPLTVTSAQKNPTAFYLCASSPRGGPYEQYFGPGTRLTVT.